The clone carrying this TCR beta chain was seen only a few times. This sample stems from a study of blood T cell repertoires in COVID-19. Study details: The United States, Italy and Spain were the sources of the acute and convalescent COVID-19 samples.

Original methodology: Nucleated cell number was recorded as an estimate derived from reference gene primer amplification. Produced via immunoSEQ multiplex PCR; TCRdb's table is partial and in-frame only. For V, J and clone size, that table is used; D and trimming come from the DNA. Of 250,000 or so clones in the sample, approximately 91% were seen once. CDR1 is MGHRA, CDR2 YSYEKL, per germline. J was trimmed by 6 bases and V by 1 base; bases with no gene match: 8. This CDR3 contains 15 residues. The sample comprised peripheral blood. The chain is built from TRBV4-1 and TRBJ2-7, with 8 bases fitting TRBD2. The TCR sequence derives from a woman aged 55-70 years with acute or convalescent COVID-19. The CDR3 sequence is CASSQATGGPREQYF. CDR3 coding DNA: TGCGCCAGCAGCCAAGCCACGGGAGGGCCTCGCGAGCAGTACTTC.